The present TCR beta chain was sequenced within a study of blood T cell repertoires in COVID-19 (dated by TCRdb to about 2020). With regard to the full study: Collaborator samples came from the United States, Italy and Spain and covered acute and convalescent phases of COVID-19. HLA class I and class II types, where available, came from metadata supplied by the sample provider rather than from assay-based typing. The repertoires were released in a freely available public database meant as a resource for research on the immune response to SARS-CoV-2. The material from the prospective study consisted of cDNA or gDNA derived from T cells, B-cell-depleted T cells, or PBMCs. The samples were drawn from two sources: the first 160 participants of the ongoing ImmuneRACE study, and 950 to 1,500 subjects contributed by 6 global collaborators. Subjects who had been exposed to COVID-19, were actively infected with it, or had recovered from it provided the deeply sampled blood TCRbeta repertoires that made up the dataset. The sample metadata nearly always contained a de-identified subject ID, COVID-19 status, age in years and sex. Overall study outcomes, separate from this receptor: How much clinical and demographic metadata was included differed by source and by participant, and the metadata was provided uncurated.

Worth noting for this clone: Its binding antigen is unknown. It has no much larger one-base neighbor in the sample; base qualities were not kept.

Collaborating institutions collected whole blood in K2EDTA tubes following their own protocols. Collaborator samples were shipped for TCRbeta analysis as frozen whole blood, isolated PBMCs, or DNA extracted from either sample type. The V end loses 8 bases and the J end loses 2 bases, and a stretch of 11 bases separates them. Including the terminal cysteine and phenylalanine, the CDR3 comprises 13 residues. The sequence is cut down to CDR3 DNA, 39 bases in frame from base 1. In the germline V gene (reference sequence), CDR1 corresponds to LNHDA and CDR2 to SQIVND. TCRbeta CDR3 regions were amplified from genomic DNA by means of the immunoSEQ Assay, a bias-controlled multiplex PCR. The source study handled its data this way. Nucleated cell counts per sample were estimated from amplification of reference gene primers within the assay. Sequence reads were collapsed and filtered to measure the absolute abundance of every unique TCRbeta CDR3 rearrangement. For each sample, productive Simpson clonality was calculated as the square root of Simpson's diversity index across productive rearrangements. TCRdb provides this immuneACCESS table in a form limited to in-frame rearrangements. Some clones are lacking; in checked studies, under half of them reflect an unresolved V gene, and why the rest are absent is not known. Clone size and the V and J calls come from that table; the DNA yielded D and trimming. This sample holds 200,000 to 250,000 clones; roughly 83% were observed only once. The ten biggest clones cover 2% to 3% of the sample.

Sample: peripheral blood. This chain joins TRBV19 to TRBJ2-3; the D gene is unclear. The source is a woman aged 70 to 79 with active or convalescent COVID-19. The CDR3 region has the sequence CASDDFSTDTQYF. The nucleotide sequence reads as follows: TGTGCCAGTGATGACTTCTCCACAGATACGCAGTATTTT.